The 29 T cell receptor beta chains below were found in one sample sequenced in a study of tumor-infiltrating lymphocytes in primary liver carcinoma. Alongside blood RNA obtained from unsorted whole blood, germline DNA was also extracted. TCR beta cDNA came from about 0.55 ug total RNA, primed with a constant-region primer. A slightly modified ARM-PCR protocol with three nested multiplex PCR rounds produced these TCR beta libraries. With TRBV1-TRBV30 forward primers and a C-beta reverse primer, the first two PCR rounds were run for around 11 cycles each. TCRdb fed the multiplex PCR reads into MiXCR, producing one record per CDR3 protein. The repertoire includes about 200,000 distinct CDR3 sequences, roughly two thirds of them detected once, and about 7.1% sits in the top ten. The source material was peripheral blood. These receptors came from a woman aged 55-70 years with primary liver carcinoma and hepatitis B virus infection.

As concerns this clonotype: Just one base apart from a much larger clone, this may be a read error. The V call is TRBV6-1, the J call TRBJ2-1, with D possibly TRBD1 on 5 matching bases. Germline CDR1 is MNHNS and CDR2 is SASEGT. This CDR3 spans 16 amino acids. V was clipped by 10 bases and J by 0 bases, with 19 bases between them. CDR3 residues: CANCQGQPGSYNEQFF. The CDR3 coding sequence is TGTGCCAACTGTCAGGGTCAACCCGGCTCCTACAATGAGCAGTTCTTC.

The gene calls are TRBV24-1 and TRBJ2-7; weak D call: TRBD2 (5 bases). The CDR3 runs to 14 residues. V gave up 3 bases and J gave up 7 bases, with 15 bases separating them. CDR1 is KGHDR and CDR2 is SFDVKD in the germline V gene. The CDR3 region is CATSDRSGESEQYF. As DNA, the CDR3 is TGTGCCACCAGTGATCGAAGTGGGGAGAGTGAGCAGTACTTC.

This chain links TRBV28 with TRBJ1-6; D not certain. Trimming took 2 bases from V and 12 from J, leaving 17 bases between them. This CDR3 comprises 15 residues. Germline V lookup: CDR1 MDHEN, CDR2 SYDVKM. This CDR3 reads CASSLESGRGEPLHF. Written as DNA, the CDR3 is TGTGCCAGCAGTTTAGAGTCCGGCCGCGGGGAACCCCTCCACTTT.

Note on this clonotype: A much larger clone lies a single base off, so this may be a read error. The rearrangement links TRBV6-5 to TRBJ2-7; TRBD1 or TRBD2 may be the D gene (6 bases each). The V gene's germline CDR1 is MNHEY and CDR2 SVGAGI. This CDR3 comprises 14 residues. The germline V and J ends were trimmed by 6 bases and 5 bases, with 17 bases remaining between them. The CDR3 DNA is TGTGCCAGCAGGGGGCCCGGGGGCTTCCACGAGCAGTACTTC. Protein product: CASRGPGGFHEQYF.

This chain links TRBV13 with TRBJ2-1; 11 bases agree with TRBD2. V dropped 4 bases and J dropped 8; count of bases not matched to a gene: 7. The CDR3 covers 15 residues. Germline V gene data show CDR1 as PRHDT and CDR2 as FYEKMQ (reference sequence). CDR3 DNA: TGTGCCAGCAGCTCCCTGACTAGCGGGAAGGATGAGCAGTTCTTC. Translating gives CASSSLTSGKDEQFF.

Regarding this clonotype: Mismatch with germline at one junction end may stem from a read error. V usage is TRBV6-5 and J usage is TRBJ1-2; D remains ambiguous. The length of the CDR3 is 13 residues. The germline V gene has CDR1 MNHEY and CDR2 SVGAGI. The CDR3 nucleotides read TGTGCCTGCAGGATGGCGGGAGTCTGGGGCTACACCTTC. As protein: CACRMAGVWGYTF.

This clonotype was observed many times. The CDR3 DNA is TGTGCCAGCAGGGAGAAGACTATGCCTATTCATGAGCAGTTCTTC. This codes for CASREKTMPIHEQFF. This sequence joins TRBV6-1 and TRBJ2-1; a possible D gene is TRBD2 (5 bases). Trimming took 6 bases from V and 8 from J, leaving 20 bases between them. CDR1 MNHNS and CDR2 SASEGT come from the germline V gene. The CDR3 has 15 residues.

This clonotype was seen a few times. J is TRBJ2-1 and V is TRBV7-9; D perhaps matches TRBD2 (6 bases). Germline CDR1 SEHNR, CDR2 FQNEAQ (reference sequence). The CDR3 extends over 15 amino acids. V shed 1 base and J shed 6 bases, with 13 bases lying between them. CDR3 in DNA: TGTGCCAGCAGCTTAGGGTGGGGGGTGGTCAATGAGCAGTTCTTC. Translation gives CASSLGWGVVNEQFF.

This chain joins TRBV28 and TRBJ1-2; possible D gene TRBD1, 5 bases. Germline V gene lookup returns CDR1 MDHEN and CDR2 SYDVKM. V lost 7 bases to trimming and J lost 6 bases, with 18 bases between them. CDR3 length: 14 amino acids. The CDR3 spells CASTVVGGGDGYTF. The CDR3 coding sequence is TGTGCCAGCACCGTAGTTGGTGGGGGGGATGGCTACACCTTC.

This clonotype was recorded many times. The rearrangement links TRBV29-1 to TRBJ2-5; no clear D gene. Germline V CDR1 and CDR2: SQVTM, ANQGSEA. This CDR3 has 13 residues. Deletions cut 0 bases from V and 0 bases from J, with 5 bases between. CDR3 residues: CSVEDKYQETQYF. The CDR3 DNA is TGCAGCGTTGAAGACAAGTACCAAGAGACCCAGTACTTC. Filled out from reference TRBV29-1 and TRBJ2-5, the complete variable domain reads SAVISQKPSRDICQRGTSLTIQCQVDSQVTMMFWYRQQPGQSLTLIATANQGSEATYESGFVIDKFPISRPNLTFSTLTVSNMSPEDSSIYLCSVEDKYQETQYFGPGTRLLVL.

This chain connects TRBV28 to TRBJ2-7, with 9 bases aligning to TRBD2. V lost 8 bases, J lost 8 bases, and 19 bases stayed unmatched. Germline values: CDR1 MDHEN, CDR2 SYDVKM. This CDR3 comprises 16 residues. The CDR3 region is CASVPPGGRAVNKQYF. CDR3 DNA: TGTGCCAGCGTCCCCCCCGGCGGGAGGGCGGTCAACAAGCAGTACTTC.

Comments on this clonotype: At one end, the junction sequence differs from germline, possibly due to a read error. This chain uses TRBV29-1 with TRBJ2-7; 15 bases map to TRBD2. This CDR3 is 18 amino acids long. The germline CDR1 and CDR2 sequences are SQVTM and ANQGSEA. For the CDR3, the DNA is TGCAACGTTGGAGATCAAGGCCCGGGACTAGCGGGAGGTTACGAGCAGTACTTC. Residues: CNVGDQGPGLAGGYEQYF.

Regarding this clonotype: Because the CDR3's place on the DNA is in doubt, the DNA is left out and the CDR3 is given as listed by TCRdb. The rearrangement joins TRBV11-2 to TRBJ1-2; TRBD1 reflects the table's D call only, with no check against the DNA. Germline loops: CDR1 SGHAT, CDR2 FQNNGV. The CDR3 extends over 15 residues, inclusive of both ends. CDR3 loop: CASNSPATDNYGCTF.

This clonotype was picked up many times. The V gene is TRBV28, the J gene TRBJ2-1; D is unresolved. Trimming pared 2 bases from V and 6 bases from J, leaving 5 bases between. This CDR3 spans 12 amino acids. Germline V gene lookup returns CDR1 MDHEN and CDR2 SYDVKM. CDR3 region: CASSLGVNEQFF. CDR3 nucleotides: TGTGCCAGCAGTTTAGGGGTCAATGAGCAGTTCTTC.

The sample holds a few counts of this clonotype. Lacking the conserved final phenylalanine or tryptophan, this CDR3 likely reflects a read error. The chain is built from TRBV11-3 and TRBJ1-2, with 11 bases lining up with TRBD1. Per germline, CDR1 SGHNT and CDR2 YENEEA. The V gene end was trimmed by 5 bases and the J gene end by 2 bases; junction bases not matched to a gene: 1. The CDR3 consists of 14 residues. CDR3 sequence (DNA): TGTGCCAGCAGCCGGGACAGGGGGAACTATGGCTACACCTCC. Amino acids: CASSRDRGNYGYTS.

This clonotype was counted only a few times. The rearrangement links TRBV29-1 to TRBJ2-7, with D tentatively TRBD1 (6 bases). The germline V and J ends were trimmed by 6 bases and 5 bases, with 17 bases remaining between them. In germline, CDR1 is SQVTM, CDR2 ANQGSEA. The CDR3 sequence is 13 residues long. The CDR3 DNA sequence: TGCAGCGTCGATACAGGGTATGTCGACGAGCAGTACTTC. It yields the protein CSVDTGYVDEQYF.

About this clonotype itself: This sequence may be a read error, since a much larger clone differs from it by one base. In this CDR3 the conserved last residue, phenylalanine or tryptophan, is missing, so a read error is likely. CDR3 loop: CASSYSGRSSYEQYS. The CDR3 coding sequence is TGTGCCAGCAGTTACTCAGGCAGGTCTTCCTACGAGCAGTACTCC. The chain combines TRBV6-5 with TRBJ2-7; no reliable D call. V lost 0 bases and J 1 base, leaving 10 bases between the germline ends. CDR3 length equals 15 residues. The germline V gene encodes CDR1 MNHEY and CDR2 SVGAGI.

A note on this clonotype: A much larger clone differs from this one at a single base, so this may be a read error. The CDR3 DNA reads as TGTGCCAGCAGTTACTTCCGGACAGGGAGAAGCTCTGGGGCCAACGTCCTGACTTTC. This encodes CASSYFRTGRSSGANVLTF. The V and J genes are TRBV6-2 or TRBV6-3 and TRBJ2-6; 8 nucleotides agree with TRBD1. V dropped 1 base and J dropped 0; count of bases not matched to a gene: 8. This CDR3 has 19 residues. Germline-derived CDR1 and CDR2 are MNHEY and SVGEGT.

The gene calls are TRBV10-3 and TRBJ1-3, with D perhaps matching TRBD1 (5 bases). V dropped 3 bases and J dropped 11 bases, with 23 bases sitting between them. The germline CDR1 and CDR2 sequences are ENHRY and SYGVKD. The CDR3 is 16 residues long. The CDR3 loop reads CAISDLTSTGPSSIYF. CDR3 bases: TGTGCCATCAGTGATTTGACCAGCACAGGCCCGAGCTCCATATATTTT.

About this clonotype: At one end, the junction sequence differs from germline, possibly due to a read error. The J gene is TRBJ2-7, the V gene TRBV7-9; 10 bases are a match to TRBD2. CDR1 SEHNR and CDR2 FQNEAQ come from the germline V gene (reference sequence). The CDR3 extends over 15 amino acids. CDR3 in amino acids: CASSIAGGSSYEQYF. For the CDR3, the DNA is TGTGCCAGCAGCATAGCGGGAGGAAGCTCCTACGAGCAGTACTTC.

This rearrangement joins TRBV6-2 or TRBV6-3 to TRBJ2-7; D is unresolved. Germline-derived CDR1 and CDR2 are MNHEY and SVGEGT. The CDR3 has 13 amino acids. V was shortened by 6 bases and J by 6 bases, with 15 bases between the two germline ends. Written as DNA, the CDR3 is TGTGCCAGCAGCCCCGGACCAGCAGGCGAGCAGTACTTC. Translated: CASSPGPAGEQYF.

With regard to this clonotype: Because the CDR3 is missing its conserved closing phenylalanine or tryptophan, this is likely a read error. The chain recombines TRBV4-2 with TRBJ2-7; TRBD2 aligns across 9 bases. The CDR3 runs to 16 residues. Per the germline V gene, CDR1 is LGHNA and CDR2 is YNFKEQ. CDR3 residues: CAGSQTEAGGSYEQYS. The DNA for the CDR3 is TGTGCCGGCAGCCAAACTGAAGCGGGGGGCTCCTACGAGCAGTACTCC.

The chain couples TRBV5-4 to TRBJ2-7; no clear D gene. V shed 1 base and J shed 0 bases, with 11 bases lying between them. The CDR3 length is 15 residues. Per the germline V gene, CDR1 is SGHNT and CDR2 is YYREEE (reference sequence). CDR3 amino acids: CASSLPEEISYEQYF. The CDR3 nucleotides are TGTGCCAGCAGCTTGCCGGAAGAGATCTCCTACGAGCAGTACTTC.

In regard to this clonotype: At one end, the junction sequence differs from germline, possibly due to a read error. The V gene is TRBV7-9, the J gene TRBJ2-1, with 10 bases aligning to TRBD2. CDR1 and CDR2 (germline): SEHNR, FQNEAQ (reference sequence). The CDR3 has 15 amino acids. As DNA, the CDR3 is TGTGCCGGCAGCTTAGTGGCTAGCGGGAGCACTGAGCAGTTCTTC. Translation gives CAGSLVASGSTEQFF.

For this clonotype: This may stem from a read error, because a much larger clone lies one nucleotide away. Lacking the conserved final phenylalanine or tryptophan, this CDR3 likely reflects a read error. The chain employs TRBV6-2 or TRBV6-3 and TRBJ2-5, with 8 bases lining up with TRBD2. The V gene end was trimmed by 6 bases and the J gene end by 4 bases; junction bases not matched to a gene: 4. Germline assignment: CDR1 MNHEY and CDR2 SVGEGT. This CDR3 contains 13 residues. The CDR3 here is CASSRAGAETQYL. The DNA of the CDR3 is TGTGCCAGCAGCCGAGCGGGAGCAGAGACCCAGTACCTC.

The chain is built from TRBV5-1 and TRBJ2-7; unclear D gene. The length of the CDR3 is 13 residues. The ends were cut back, 0 bases at V and 1 base at J, with 5 bases in the middle. The germline V gene has CDR1 SGHRS and CDR2 YFSETQ. CDR3 nucleotides: TGCGCCAGCAGCTTGGAACGGTCCTACGAGCAGTACTTC. This encodes CASSLERSYEQYF.

The gene calls are TRBV7-9 and TRBJ1-1; D is undetermined. Germline CDR1 reads SEHNR; CDR2 reads FQNEAQ (reference sequence). The CDR3 sequence is 15 residues long. With 4 bases removed from V and 1 base from J, the gap between germline ends came to 13 bases. CDR3 sequence: CASSSPDAPNTEAFF. The CDR3 DNA is TGTGCCAGCAGCTCCCCGGACGCCCCGAACACTGAAGCTTTCTTT.

This rearrangement joins TRBV6-5 to TRBJ2-7, with 7 bases identical to TRBD2. The junction had 15 bases not matched to a gene; V was cut back by 6 bases and J by 7 bases. Germline V CDR1 and CDR2: MNHEY, SVGAGI. The CDR3 contains 15 residues. DNA for the CDR3: TGTGCCAGCAGCGCGGCGGCGGGAGAGTACTATGAGCAGTACTTC. This sequence encodes CASSAAAGEYYEQYF.

The chain combines TRBV7-8 with TRBJ2-7; no firm D call. Looked up from germline, CDR1 is SGHVS and CDR2 is FQNEAQ. The CDR3 runs 14 residues. Trimming took 5 bases from V and 0 from J, leaving 11 bases between them. The chain's CDR3 is CASSPRWVSYEQYF. CDR3 sequence (DNA): TGTGCCAGCAGCCCTCGTTGGGTCTCCTACGAGCAGTACTTC. Combining the CDR3 with reference TRBV7-8 and TRBJ2-7 gives the whole variable domain GAGVSQSPRYKVAKRGQDVALRCDPISGHVSLFWYQQALGQGPEFLTYFQNEAQLDKSGLPSDRFFAERPEGSVSTLKIQRTQQEDSAVYLCASSPRWVSYEQYFGPGTRLTVT.